This T cell receptor (beta chain) was sequenced in a study of metastatic and nonmetastatic thyroid tumors. TCRdb reanalyzed the PCR reads via MiXCR. The table lists about 92,000 clones, approximately 15% of them singletons, with 3% to 4.5% in the top ten. Every patient was untreated before thyroid surgery. Notes on this clone: At one end, the junction sequence differs from germline, possibly due to a read error.

Germline lookup yields CDR1 DFQATT and CDR2 SNEGSKA (reference sequence). The CDR3 has 16 amino acids. The specimen was blood. The chain links TRBV20-1 to TRBJ2-3; 15 bases are shared with TRBD2. The source is a female donor with papillary thyroid cancer or a benign thyroid nodule (not recorded which). Some clones in this sample may be carry-over from other donors' samples. The CDR3 DNA reads as TGCATTGCTAGTGGGACTAGCGGGGGGAGCACAGATACGCAGTATTTT. This codes for CIASGTSGGSTDTQYF.